These 28 T cell receptor beta chains were sequenced from one sample in a study of CD8 T cells in ankylosing spondylitis. General study findings and limits: One TCR beta motif, made up of eight or nine highly homologous variants, appeared characteristic of ankylosing spondylitis blood.

In TCRdb, the 5' RACE reads were re-called with MiXCR into one record per CDR3 protein. The data show 450,000 to 550,000 distinct CDR3 sequences, about 5.2% seen once. These receptors are not linked to any known antigen. Material for sequencing was blood, either unsorted or a sorted T cell fraction (not recorded which). All receptors come from a male donor with ankylosing spondylitis.

This clonotype was observed many times. The gene calls are TRBV6-5 and TRBJ2-3, with TRBD2 as a possible D gene (5 bases). Trimming took 6 bases from V and 5 from J, leaving 9 bases between them. CDR1 is MNHEY, CDR2 SVGAGI, per germline. This CDR3 has 12 residues. The CDR3 region has the DNA TGTGCCAGCAGAGAAAGCGGAGATACGCAGTATTTT. Amino acid sequence: CASRESGDTQYF.

This clonotype appeared many times. The rearrangement links TRBV28 to TRBJ2-1, with 9 bases that match TRBD1. V lost 3 bases, J lost 7 bases, and 7 bases stayed unmatched. The CDR3 has 15 amino acids. The germline CDR1 and CDR2 sequences are MDHEN and SYDVKM. Here the CDR3 DNA reads TGTGCCAGCAGTTTGATTAACAGGGGGCGTAATGAGCAGTTCTTC. It specifies CASSLINRGRNEQFF.

The genes are TRBV4-2 and TRBJ2-1, with 9 nucleotides matching TRBD2. Looked up from germline, CDR1 is LGHNA and CDR2 is YNFKEQ. V was clipped by 2 bases and J by 1 base; unmatched bases: 3. The length of the CDR3 is 16 residues. CDR3 region: CASSQSTSGSYNEQFF. In DNA form, the CDR3 reads TGTGCCAGCAGCCAATCGACTAGCGGTTCCTACAATGAGCAGTTCTTC.

The chain uses TRBV19 and TRBJ2-7; 7 bases fit TRBD1. This CDR3 spans 14 amino acids. Trimming removed 7 bases from V and 7 bases from J; junction bases left unmatched: 13. The germline gives CDR1 LNHDA, CDR2 SQIVND (reference sequence). The CDR3 DNA follows: TGTGCCAGTAAAGGGTTGACAGGGAAAAGGGAGCAGTACTTC. Translation: CASKGLTGKREQYF.

The CDR3 spells CASSRLHSGANVLTF. CDR3 in DNA: TGTGCCAGCAGCCGCCTCCACTCTGGGGCCAACGTCCTGACTTTC. This chain joins TRBV7-2 and TRBJ2-6, with no clear D. Germline loops: CDR1 SGHTA, CDR2 FQGNSA. The CDR3 sequence is 15 residues long. The ends were cut back, 5 bases at V and 0 bases at J, with 8 bases in the middle. The entire variable domain, with the rest obtained from reference TRBV7-2 and TRBJ2-6, is as follows: GAGVSQSPSNKVTEKGKDVELRCDPISGHTALYWYRQSLGQGLEFLIYFQGNSAPDKSGLPSDRFSAERTGGSVSTLTIQRTQQEDSAVYLCASSRLHSGANVLTFGAGSRLTVL.

This clonotype was observed at least ten times. The CDR3 bases are TGTGCCAGCAGCTTAGTATTACAGCCCCAGCATTTT. It encodes CASSLVLQPQHF. The V and J genes are TRBV7-2 and TRBJ1-5; D gene unclear. The CDR3 contains 12 residues. Germline V gene data show CDR1 as SGHTA and CDR2 as FQGNSA. V was clipped by 1 base and J by 7 bases, with 5 bases between them.

This clonotype was found a few times. V usage is TRBV11-2 and J usage is TRBJ2-5; 9 bases are a match to TRBD2. The CDR3 is made up of 17 amino acids. V lost 5 bases, J lost 5 bases, and 15 bases stayed unmatched. CDR1 is SGHAT, CDR2 FQNNGV, per germline. For the CDR3, the DNA is TGTGCCAGCAGCGGGGGGGTGCTAGCGGGATCTGGTGAGACCCAGTACTTC. It yields the protein CASSGGVLAGSGETQYF.

This clonotype was seen more than once but under ten times. The chain combines TRBV12-3 or TRBV12-4 with TRBJ2-1, with TRBD2 identical over 12 bases. V gave up 5 bases and J gave up 7 bases; unmatched junction bases: 6. The CDR3 length is 15 residues. The CDR3 DNA reads TGTGCCAGCAGTCCTAGACTAGCGGGGGCGAATGAGCAGTTCTTC. It translates to CASSPRLAGANEQFF.

There are many counts of this clonotype. This sequence joins TRBV11-2 and TRBJ2-1, with 15 positions matching TRBD2. The CDR3 has 18 residues. V lost 2 bases and J lost 4; bases outside the gene matches: 6. Germline V gene lookup returns CDR1 SGHAT and CDR2 FQNNGV. DNA of the CDR3: TGTGCCAGCAGCTTACTAGGGACTAGCGGGGGGACATACAATGAGCAGTTCTTC. Translation gives CASSLLGTSGGTYNEQFF.

In its sample, this clonotype was seen many times. DNA for the CDR3: TGCGCCAGCGCCTTGAACACTGAAGCTTTCTTT. Amino acids: CASALNTEAFF. The genes are TRBV5-1 and TRBJ1-1; D call uncertain. Trimming left V 7 bases short and J 0 bases short, with 4 bases between. The CDR3 sequence is 11 residues long. The V gene's germline CDR1 is SGHRS and CDR2 YFSETQ.

This clonotype came up many times. J is TRBJ1-1 and V is TRBV5-1; D uncertain. The germline gives CDR1 SGHRS, CDR2 YFSETQ. V was cut by 0 bases and J by 7 bases, with 10 bases left in between. This CDR3 region has 13 residues. The CDR3 here is CASSLAWEGEAFF. The CDR3 nucleotides read TGCGCCAGCAGCTTGGCATGGGAAGGTGAAGCTTTCTTT.

This clonotype has at least ten counts. This chain uses TRBV12-3 or TRBV12-4 with TRBJ2-1; 7 bases fit TRBD2. The CDR3 runs 16 residues. Trimming removed 6 bases from V and 5 bases from J; junction bases left unmatched: 13. The CDR3 loop is CASSPGAGVLHNEQFF. CDR3 bases: TGTGCCAGCAGCCCCGGTGCGGGAGTTCTCCACAATGAGCAGTTCTTC.

The chain carries TRBV6-5 and TRBJ2-5; the D is unclear. The length of the CDR3 is 15 residues. V was shortened by 2 bases and J by 1 base, with 11 bases between the two germline ends. Germline V CDR1 and CDR2: MNHEY, SVGAGI. The CDR3 here is CASSYRTEIQETQYF. In DNA, the CDR3 is TGTGCCAGCAGTTACCGGACCGAGATCCAAGAGACCCAGTACTTC.

This clonotype was found many times. The chain recombines TRBV29-1 with TRBJ2-1; D not resolved. This CDR3 spans 16 amino acids. V lost 3 bases and J lost 0, with 15 bases in between. CDR1 is SQVTM, CDR2 ANQGSEA, per germline. The DNA for the CDR3 is TGCAGCGTTGATGGCCCAACAACCGACTCCTACAATGAGCAGTTCTTC. It specifies CSVDGPTTDSYNEQFF.

This clonotype occurred many times. The CDR3 loop reads CATSDVGKKEKLFF. CDR3 DNA sequence: TGTGCCACCAGCGACGTTGGAAAGAAGGAAAAACTGTTTTTT. The J gene is TRBJ1-4, the V gene TRBV15; D ambiguous. CDR3 length: 14 residues. V shed 5 bases and J shed 8 bases, with 15 bases lying between them. CDR1 is LNHNV and CDR2 is YYDKDF in the germline V gene (reference sequence).

Only a few counts were recorded for this clonotype. This chain connects TRBV3-1 to TRBJ2-2; tentatively, D is TRBD1 (5 bases). CDR3 size: 17 residues. Germline-derived CDR1 and CDR2 are LGHDT and YNNKEL (reference sequence). Trimming shortened V by 0 bases and J by 4 bases, and 15 bases separated the two germline ends. CDR3 sequence: CASSQDPTGVVTGELFF. CDR3 nucleotide sequence: TGTGCCAGCAGCCAAGACCCAACAGGAGTTGTCACCGGGGAGCTGTTTTTT.

This clonotype was seen many times. The rearrangement links TRBV4-3 to TRBJ2-1; tentatively, D is TRBD2 (6 bases). Germline values: CDR1 LGHNA, CDR2 YSLEER. Deletions cut 1 base from V and 5 bases from J, with 18 bases between. The CDR3 has 17 amino acids. CDR3 protein: CASSQAGDSLSHNEQFF. CDR3 nucleotides: TGCGCCAGCAGCCAAGCTGGGGACTCCCTCAGCCACAATGAGCAGTTCTTC.

This clonotype has ten or more counts. This rearrangement joins TRBV10-3 to TRBJ1-2, with 9 bases fitting TRBD1. V lost 6 bases and J lost 6; bases outside the gene matches: 5. The CDR3 is 13 amino acids. Germline CDR1 reads ENHRY; CDR2 reads SYGVKD. The CDR3 nucleotides read TGTGCCATCAGCCGGGACAGGGATGATGGCTACACCTTC. Protein sequence: CAISRDRDDGYTF.

This clonotype was seen ten or more times. The chain is built from TRBV10-3 and TRBJ1-6; the match to TRBD1 covers 8 bases. This CDR3 has 13 residues. The junction had 7 bases not matched to a gene; V was cut back by 6 bases and J by 12 bases. Per the germline V gene, CDR1 is ENHRY and CDR2 is SYGVKD. DNA of the CDR3: TGTGCCATCAGGAAGGACAGGGAGTTACCCCTCCACTTT. Amino acid sequence: CAIRKDRELPLHF.

This clonotype was observed at least ten times. The V and J genes are TRBV30 and TRBJ2-1; TRBD2 matches 13 bases. The V gene end was trimmed by 4 bases and the J gene end by 9 bases; junction bases not matched to a gene: 9. This CDR3 contains 15 residues. Germline V gives CDR1 GTSNPN, CDR2 SVGIG (reference sequence). CDR3 sequence (DNA): TGTGCCTGGATAGAGGGGACTAGCGGGATTGCTGAGCAGTTCTTC. It specifies CAWIEGTSGIAEQFF.

This clonotype was recorded at least ten times. The chain is built from TRBV5-1 and TRBJ2-3, with D possibly TRBD1 on 7 matching bases. The length of the CDR3 is 14 residues. The germline CDR1 and CDR2 sequences are SGHRS and YFSETQ. V dropped 8 bases and J dropped 2 bases, with 15 bases sitting between them. CDR3 DNA: TGCGCCAGTAGGAGGGGGCCCCTCACAGATACGCAGTATTTT. As protein: CASRRGPLTDTQYF. The full variable domain, rest sourced from reference TRBV5-1 and TRBJ2-3, is KAGVTQTPRYLIKTRGQQVTLSCSPISGHRSVSWYQQTPGQGLQFLFEYFSETQRNKGNFPGRFSGRQFSNSRSEMNVSTLELGDSALYLCASRRGPLTDTQYFGPGTRLTVL.

This clonotype was seen ten or more times. The chain's CDR3 is CSAGPGSGNNQPQHF. As DNA, the CDR3 is TGCAGTGCTGGGCCAGGGTCAGGAAACAATCAGCCCCAGCATTTT. This sequence joins TRBV20-1 and TRBJ1-5; TRBD1 is a possible D gene (5 bases). Germline V gene sequence: CDR1 DFQATT, CDR2 SNEGSKA (reference sequence). The CDR3 runs to 15 residues. Trimming took 5 bases from V and 3 from J, leaving 17 bases between them.

Ten or more counts support this clonotype. The genes are TRBV10-1 and TRBJ2-1, with TRBD1 matching over 12 bases. The CDR3 length is 15 residues. Unmatched junction bases numbered 12, after V lost 10 bases and J lost 8 bases. The germline gives CDR1 WNHNN, CDR2 SYGVQD (reference sequence). The CDR3 DNA reads as TGCGCCACCTCGTACCGGGACAGGGGGCTCCATGAGCAGTTCTTC. Protein sequence: CATSYRDRGLHEQFF.

The sample holds many counts of this clonotype. The J gene is TRBJ1-1, the V gene TRBV5-1, with D possibly matching TRBD1 (6 bases). The CDR3 loop spans 14 amino acids. V lost 2 bases, J lost 1 base, and 9 bases lay in between. Per the germline V gene, CDR1 is SGHRS and CDR2 is YFSETQ. The chain's CDR3 is CASSFQQGNTEAFF. The CDR3 bases are TGCGCCAGCAGCTTCCAACAGGGGAACACTGAAGCTTTCTTT.

This clonotype has just a few counts. V and J are TRBV14 and TRBJ2-3, with D uncertain. V lost 1 base and J lost 0, with 11 bases in between. This CDR3 is 16 amino acids long. CDR1 is SGHDN, CDR2 FVKESK, per germline. Here the CDR3 DNA reads TGTGCCAGCAGCCAAGTTGGCGGACCCAGCACAGATACGCAGTATTTT. Protein product: CASSQVGGPSTDTQYF.

This clonotype was counted ten times or more. J is TRBJ2-1 and V is TRBV27, with 13 bases matching TRBD2. Germline-derived CDR1 and CDR2 are MNHEY and SMNVEV (reference sequence). V lost 8 bases, J lost 4 bases, and 8 bases stayed unmatched. The CDR3 sequence is 16 residues long. Here the CDR3 DNA reads TGTGCCAGCGCCCCGGGACTAGCGGGGCCTTACAATGAGCAGTTCTTC. This gives the protein CASAPGLAGPYNEQFF.

This clonotype appeared many times. This sequence joins TRBV7-9 and TRBJ2-5; 7 nucleotides align to TRBD2. The CDR3 consists of 14 residues. With V trimmed by 4 bases and J by 2 bases, 4 bases remained unmatched. The germline gives CDR1 SEHNR, CDR2 FQNEAQ (reference sequence). CDR3 sequence reads: CASSSSREQETQYF. In nucleotides, the CDR3 is TGTGCCAGCAGCTCCTCGCGGGAGCAAGAGACCCAGTACTTC.

This clonotype has at least ten counts. The chain joins TRBV29-1 to TRBJ2-3; TRBD1 matches at 7 bases. V shed 3 bases, J shed 2 bases, and the junction held 11 bases outside the gene matches. Germline-derived CDR1 and CDR2 are SQVTM and ANQGSEA. The CDR3 runs to 16 residues. CDR3 sequence: CSVEGYRGSATDTQYF. DNA for the CDR3: TGCAGCGTTGAGGGATACAGGGGATCGGCCACAGATACGCAGTATTTT.